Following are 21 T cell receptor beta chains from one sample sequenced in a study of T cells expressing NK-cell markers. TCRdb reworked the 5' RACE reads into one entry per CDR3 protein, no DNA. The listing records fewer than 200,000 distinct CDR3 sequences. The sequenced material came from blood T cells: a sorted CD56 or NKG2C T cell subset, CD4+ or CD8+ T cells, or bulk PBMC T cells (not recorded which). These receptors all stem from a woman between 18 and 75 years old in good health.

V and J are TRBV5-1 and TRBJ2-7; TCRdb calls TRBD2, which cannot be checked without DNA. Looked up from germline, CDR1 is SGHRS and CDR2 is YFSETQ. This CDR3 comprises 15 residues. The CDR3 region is CASSSDGTSGTEQYF.

The chain's CDR3 is CASSQVRTGGAFF. The rearrangement links TRBV3-1 to TRBJ1-1; the TRBD1 assignment by TCRdb is unverifiable without DNA. CDR3 length equals 13 residues. Germline V gene sequence: CDR1 LGHDT, CDR2 YNNKEL (reference sequence).

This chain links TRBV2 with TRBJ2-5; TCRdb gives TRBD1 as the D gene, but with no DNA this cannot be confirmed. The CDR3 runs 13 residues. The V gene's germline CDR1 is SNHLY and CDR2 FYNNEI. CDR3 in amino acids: CASSPRGSGTQYF.

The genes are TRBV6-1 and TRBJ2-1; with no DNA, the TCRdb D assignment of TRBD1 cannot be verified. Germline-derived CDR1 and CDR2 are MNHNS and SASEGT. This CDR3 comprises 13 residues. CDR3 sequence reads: CASGTANYNEQFF.

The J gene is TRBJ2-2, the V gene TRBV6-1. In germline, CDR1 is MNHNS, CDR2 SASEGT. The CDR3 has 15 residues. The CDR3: CASSLRESNTGELFF.

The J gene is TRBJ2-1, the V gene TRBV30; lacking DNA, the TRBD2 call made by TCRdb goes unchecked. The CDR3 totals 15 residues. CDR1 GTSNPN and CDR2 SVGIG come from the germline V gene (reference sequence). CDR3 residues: CAWSSGLAGYNEQFF.

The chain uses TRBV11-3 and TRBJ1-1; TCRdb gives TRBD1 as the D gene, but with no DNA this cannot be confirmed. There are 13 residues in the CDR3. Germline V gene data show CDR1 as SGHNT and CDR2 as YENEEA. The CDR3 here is CASSRGGIGEAFF.

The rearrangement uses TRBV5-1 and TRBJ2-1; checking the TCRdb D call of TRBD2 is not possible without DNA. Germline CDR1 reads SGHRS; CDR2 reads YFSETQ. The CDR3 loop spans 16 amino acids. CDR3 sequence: CASSSELAGAVNEQFF.

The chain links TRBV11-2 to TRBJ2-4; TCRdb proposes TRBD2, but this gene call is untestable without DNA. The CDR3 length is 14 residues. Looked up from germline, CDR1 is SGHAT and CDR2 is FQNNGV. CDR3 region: CASSLGAGKNIQYF.

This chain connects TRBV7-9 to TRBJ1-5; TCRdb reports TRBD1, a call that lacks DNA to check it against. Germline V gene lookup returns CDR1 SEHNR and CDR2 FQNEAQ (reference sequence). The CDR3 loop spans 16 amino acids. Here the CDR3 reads CASSLEWDPVNQPQHF. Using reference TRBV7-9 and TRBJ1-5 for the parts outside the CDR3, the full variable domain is DTGVSQNPRHKITKRGQNVTFRCDPISEHNRLYWYRQTLGQGPEFLTYFQNEAQLEKSRLLSDRFSAERPKGSFSTLEIQRTEQGDSAMYLCASSLEWDPVNQPQHFGDGTRLSIL.

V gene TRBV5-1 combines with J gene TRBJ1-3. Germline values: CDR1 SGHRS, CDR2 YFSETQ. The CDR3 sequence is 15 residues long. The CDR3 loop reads CASSWDDSSGNTIYF.

CDR3: CASSLMGAIQPQHF. The chain couples TRBV12-3 or TRBV12-4 to TRBJ1-5; TCRdb's D call, TRBD1, is unchecked because there is no DNA. The CDR3 runs 14 residues.

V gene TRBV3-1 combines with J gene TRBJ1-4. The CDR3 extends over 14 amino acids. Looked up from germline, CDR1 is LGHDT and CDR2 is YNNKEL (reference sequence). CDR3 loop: CASSQGSWNEKLFF.

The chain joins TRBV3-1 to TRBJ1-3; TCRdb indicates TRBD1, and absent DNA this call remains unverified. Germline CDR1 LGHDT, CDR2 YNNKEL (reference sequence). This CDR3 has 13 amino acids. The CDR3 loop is CASAGGIGNTIYF. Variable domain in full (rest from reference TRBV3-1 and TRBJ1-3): DTAVSQTPKYLVTQMGNDKSIKCEQNLGHDTMYWYKQDSKKFLKIMFSYNNKELIINETVPNRFSPKSPDKAHLNLHINSLELGDSAVYFCASAGGIGNTIYFGEGSWLTVV.

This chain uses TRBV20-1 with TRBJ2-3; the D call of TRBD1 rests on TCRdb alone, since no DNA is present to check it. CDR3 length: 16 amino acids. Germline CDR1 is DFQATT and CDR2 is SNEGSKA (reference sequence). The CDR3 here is CSAARGRGLSTDTQYF.

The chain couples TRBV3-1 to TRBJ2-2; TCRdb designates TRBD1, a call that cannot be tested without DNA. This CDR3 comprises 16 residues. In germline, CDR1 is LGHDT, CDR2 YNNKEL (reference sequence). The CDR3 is CASSQDPREGGGELFF. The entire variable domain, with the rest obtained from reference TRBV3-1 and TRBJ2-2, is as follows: DTAVSQTPKYLVTQMGNDKSIKCEQNLGHDTMYWYKQDSKKFLKIMFSYNNKELIINETVPNRFSPKSPDKAHLNLHINSLELGDSAVYFCASSQDPREGGGELFFGEGSRLTVL.

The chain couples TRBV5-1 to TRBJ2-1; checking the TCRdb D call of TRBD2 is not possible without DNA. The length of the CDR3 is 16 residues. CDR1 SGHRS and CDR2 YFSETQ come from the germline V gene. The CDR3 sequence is CASSLGRAAFDNEQFF.

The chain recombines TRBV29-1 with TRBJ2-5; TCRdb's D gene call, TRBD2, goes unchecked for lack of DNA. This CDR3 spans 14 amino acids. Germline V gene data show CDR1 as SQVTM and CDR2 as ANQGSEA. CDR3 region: CSVEKGQRQETQYF.

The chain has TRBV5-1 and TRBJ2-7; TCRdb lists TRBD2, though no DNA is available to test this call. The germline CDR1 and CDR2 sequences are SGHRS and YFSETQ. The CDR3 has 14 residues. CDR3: CASSFGGTINEQYF. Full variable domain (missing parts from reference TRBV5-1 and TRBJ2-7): KAGVTQTPRYLIKTRGQQVTLSCSPISGHRSVSWYQQTPGQGLQFLFEYFSETQRNKGNFPGRFSGRQFSNSRSEMNVSTLELGDSALYLCASSFGGTINEQYFGPGTRLTVT.

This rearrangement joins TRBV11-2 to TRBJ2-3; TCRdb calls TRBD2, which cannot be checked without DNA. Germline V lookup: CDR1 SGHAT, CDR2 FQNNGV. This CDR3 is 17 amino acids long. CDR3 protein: CASSPRTSGGAGDTQYF.

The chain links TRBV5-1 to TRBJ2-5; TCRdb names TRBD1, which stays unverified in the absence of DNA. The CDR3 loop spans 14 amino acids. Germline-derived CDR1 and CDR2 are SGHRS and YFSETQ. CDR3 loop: CASSSGTGGETQYF.